Below are 16 T cell receptor beta chains sequenced from a single sample in a study of blood T cell repertoires in COVID-19. Generated by immunoSEQ multiplex PCR, the TCRdb table keeps only in-frame clones and is missing some. The data hold approximately 380,000 clones, with approximately 81% observed a single time. Sequences were obtained from peripheral blood. The receptors shown here come from a woman aged 18 to 35 with acute or convalescent COVID-19.

The CDR3: CASSLETGSAYGYTF. The CDR3 nucleotides are TGTGCCAGCAGCCTTGAGACAGGATCAGCCTATGGCTACACCTTC. V and J are TRBV4-2 and TRBJ1-2; D perhaps matches TRBD1 (6 bases). From germline, CDR1 is LGHNA and CDR2 YNFKEQ. The CDR3 contains 15 residues. The V end lost 4 bases, the J end lost 4 bases, and 16 bases lay between the germline ends.

The chain employs TRBV7-9 and TRBJ1-4; no clear D. V was trimmed by 1 base and J by 8 bases, leaving 11 bases between them. In germline, CDR1 is SEHNR, CDR2 FQNEAQ (reference sequence). The CDR3 runs to 14 residues. In DNA form, the CDR3 reads TGTGCCAGCAGCTTAGTCGGGTCCGTCGAAAAACTGTTTTTT. Encoded protein: CASSLVGSVEKLFF.

The count of this clone is one. The gene calls are TRBV7-9 and TRBJ2-7; a weak D match, TRBD1 (6 bases). Germline values: CDR1 SEHNR, CDR2 FQNEAQ (reference sequence). V gave up 2 bases and J gave up 5 bases, with 10 bases separating them. The CDR3 sequence is 13 residues long. DNA for the CDR3: TGTGCCAGCAGCTTACCAGGGGAAAACGAGCAGTACTTC. It codes for CASSLPGENEQYF.

This clone was found once. The chain uses TRBV28 and TRBJ1-5; D call uncertain. CDR3 size: 9 residues. CDR1 and CDR2 from the germline V gene are MDHEN and SYDVKM. V lost 6 bases and J lost 13, with 7 bases in between. The CDR3 DNA is TGTGCCAGCAGCTCTTTTCAGCATTTT. Translating gives CASSSFQHF.

The chain recombines TRBV7-6 with TRBJ1-1; D gene ambiguous. The CDR3 runs 15 residues. The ends were cut back, 1 base at V and 5 bases at J, with 14 bases in the middle. Germline CDR1 reads SGHVS; CDR2 reads FNYEAQ. The CDR3 spells CASSLGVGVGTEAFF. CDR3 sequence (DNA): TGTGCCAGCAGCTTAGGAGTGGGAGTGGGGACTGAAGCTTTCTTT.

This rearrangement joins TRBV18 to TRBJ1-2, with 8 bases aligning to TRBD1. V gave up 3 bases and J gave up 6 bases; unmatched junction bases: 3. The CDR3 consists of 13 residues. Per germline, CDR1 KGHSH and CDR2 LQKENI. CDR3 in DNA: TGTGCCAGCTCACCCGACAGGGGCCATGGCTACACCTTC. Protein: CASSPDRGHGYTF.

A note on this clone: At one end the junction does not follow the germline gene, possibly because of a read error. The chain carries TRBV18 and TRBJ1-2; no firm D call. There are 13 residues in the CDR3. Germline assignment: CDR1 KGHSH and CDR2 LQKENI. The CDR3 DNA reads as TGTGCCAGCTCTCCACGGACTGACGATGGCTACACCTTC. Its translation is CASSPRTDDGYTF.

The chain combines TRBV9 with TRBJ2-1, with D unresolved. V was trimmed by 0 bases and J by 8 bases, leaving 9 bases between them. The CDR3 covers 13 residues. Germline lookup yields CDR1 SGDLS and CDR2 YYNGEE. The chain's CDR3 is CASSVGVRDEQFF. As DNA, the CDR3 is TGTGCCAGCAGCGTAGGAGTACGTGATGAGCAGTTCTTC.

J is TRBJ1-4 and V is TRBV9; either TRBD1 or TRBD2 may fit D (5 bases each). TRBJ2-2 explains the end of the DNA better; the J call may be wrong. Looked up from germline, CDR1 is SGDLS and CDR2 is YYNGEE. The CDR3 spans 14 residues. The CDR3 DNA follows: TGTGCCAGCAGCGTCTCGGGGCACTCGGGGGAGCTGTTTTTT. Protein product: CASSVSGHSGELFF.

The V call is TRBV5-6, the J call TRBJ2-3; D not resolved. There are 12 residues in the CDR3. V lost 4 bases and J lost 7, with 10 bases in between. Germline values: CDR1 SGHDT, CDR2 YYEEEE. CDR3 DNA sequence: TGTGCCAGCAGCCTGAGGTTTAATACGCAGTATTTT. Translated, it gives CASSLRFNTQYF.

CDR3 DNA sequence: TGTGCCAGCCGCCGAGGGGGTCCCTACAATGAGCAGTTCTTC. It specifies CASRRGGPYNEQFF. This chain links TRBV14 with TRBJ2-1, with D tentatively TRBD1 (6 bases). Germline loops: CDR1 SGHDN, CDR2 FVKESK. V was cut by 8 bases and J by 2 bases, with 13 bases left in between. The CDR3 length is 14 residues.

V and J are TRBV11-2 and TRBJ2-7, with a weak D call TRBD1 (6 bases). Trimming left V 0 bases short and J 3 bases short, with 12 bases between. Germline V CDR1 and CDR2: SGHAT, FQNNGV. The CDR3 has 15 residues. CDR3 in DNA: TGTGCCAGCAGCTTAGAACGGGACATCCTCTACGAGCAGTACTTC. It is translated as CASSLERDILYEQYF.

This chain connects TRBV11-2 to TRBJ2-5; 8 bases are shared with TRBD1. The ends lost 2 bases at V and 3 bases at J; junction bases unmatched: 8. In germline, CDR1 is SGHAT, CDR2 FQNNGV. CDR3 length: 16 amino acids. The CDR3 nucleotides read TGTGCCAGCAGCTTAAGGTGGACAGGGCAAAAAGAGACCCAGTACTTC. Protein sequence: CASSLRWTGQKETQYF. The variable domain in full, with the rest retrieved from reference TRBV11-2 and TRBJ2-5, is EAGVAQSPRYKIIEKRQSVAFWCNPISGHATLYWYQQILGQGPKLLIQFQNNGVVDDSQLPKDRFSAERLKGVDSTLKIQPAKLEDSAVYLCASSLRWTGQKETQYFGPGTRLLVL.

The chain has TRBV5-1 and TRBJ2-2; 9 bases fit TRBD1. The CDR3 spans 16 residues. Germline V gene lookup returns CDR1 SGHRS and CDR2 YFSETQ. V lost 4 bases and J lost 0; bases outside the gene matches: 4. CDR3 DNA: TGCGCCAGCAGCATCGGGACAGGGCCGAACACCGGGGAGCTGTTTTTT. It encodes CASSIGTGPNTGELFF.

This clone was seen once. The chain is built from TRBV29-1 and TRBJ2-7; TRBD1 matches 9 bases. V was clipped by 3 bases and J by 7 bases; unmatched bases: 4. The CDR3 spans 12 residues. Germline V gives CDR1 SQVTM, CDR2 ANQGSEA. For the CDR3, the DNA is TGCAGCGTTGAGGGGACAGGGACTGAGCAGTACTTC. This sequence encodes CSVEGTGTEQYF.

The chain recombines TRBV19 with TRBJ2-1; 7 bases are shared with TRBD2. The CDR3 length is 15 residues. Per germline, CDR1 LNHDA and CDR2 SQIVND (reference sequence). V trimming: 0 bases; J trimming: 4 bases; junction bases outside the gene matches: 3. CDR3 in DNA: TGTGCCAGTAGTATAGAGGGCGGGGGTTACAATGAGCAGTTCTTC. Its translation is CASSIEGGGYNEQFF.